The sequence of this T cell receptor (beta chain) was determined in a study of blood T cell repertoires in COVID-19. Sequencing was performed with immunoSEQ multiplex PCR; in TCRdb, only in-frame clones are kept and a portion is missing. The sample consists of 150,000 to 200,000 clones, roughly 84% of them appearing once. The CDR3 runs to 15 residues. Germline CDR1 reads SGHTS; CDR2 reads YDEGEE. Trimming at V came to 4 bases and at J to 6 bases, leaving 8 bases not matched to a gene. Participants were aged about 18 to 90 years, lived in 24 US areas, and enrolled virtually. Cohort 3 recovery required two negative PCRs, clearance, or symptom resolution.

The chain employs TRBV5-8 and TRBJ2-7, with 12 bases that match TRBD1. This clonotype was obtained from a man between 60 and 75 years old who had recovered from COVID-19. The sequenced sample consisted of PBMCs or T cells enriched from blood (not recorded which). The CDR3 here is CASSKGDRGPVEQYF. The CDR3 DNA reads TGTGCCAGCAGCAAGGGGGACAGGGGGCCAGTCGAGCAGTACTTC.